This T cell receptor (beta chain) originates from a study of chemoradiotherapy in HPV16-positive cancers. Study details: Two HPV16-positive patients' cells yielded candidate HPV-specific clones and common motifs. Study results and limitations: Candidate HPV-specific clones and E7-related TCR motifs grew in tumor during treatment.

Remarks on this clone: Its antigen is undetermined.

Samples were taken several times over chemoradiotherapy. This CDR3 is 12 amino acids long. V lost 5 bases to trimming and J lost 10 bases; unmatched junction nucleotides: 6. Germline lookup yields CDR1 SGHTA and CDR2 FQGNSA. Method: immunoSEQ multiplex PCR; TCRdb's copy keeps in-frame clones and lacks some. The sample yields thousands of clones, approximately 79% seen once. This receptor was obtained from a human donor with HPV-associated anogenital cancer. The chain links TRBV7-2 to TRBJ1-2, with 8 bases fitting TRBD1. The sample consisted of tumor tissue, taken from a patient who underwent chemoradiotherapy. As DNA, the CDR3 is TGTGCCAGCAGCGCTGACAGGGGCGCCTACACCTTC. Protein: CASSADRGAYTF.